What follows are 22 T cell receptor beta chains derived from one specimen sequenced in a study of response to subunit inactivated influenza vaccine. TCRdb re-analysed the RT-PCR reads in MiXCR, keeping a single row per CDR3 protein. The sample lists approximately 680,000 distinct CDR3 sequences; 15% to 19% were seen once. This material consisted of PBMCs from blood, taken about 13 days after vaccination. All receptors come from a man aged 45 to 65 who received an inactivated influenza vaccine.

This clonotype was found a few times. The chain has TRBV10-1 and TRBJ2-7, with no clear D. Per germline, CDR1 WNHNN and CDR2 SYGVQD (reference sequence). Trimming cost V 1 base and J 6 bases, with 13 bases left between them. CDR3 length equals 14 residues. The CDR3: CASSEFGRSSEQYF. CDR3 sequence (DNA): TGCGCCAGCAGTGAGTTTGGCAGGTCGAGCGAGCAGTACTTC.

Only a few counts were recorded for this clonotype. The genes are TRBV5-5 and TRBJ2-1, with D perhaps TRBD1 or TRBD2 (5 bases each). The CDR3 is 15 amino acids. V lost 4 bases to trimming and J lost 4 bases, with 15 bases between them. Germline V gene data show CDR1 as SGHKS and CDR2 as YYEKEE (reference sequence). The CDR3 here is CASSTGTARYNEQFF. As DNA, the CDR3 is TGTGCCAGCAGCACCGGGACGGCCCGATACAATGAGCAGTTCTTC.

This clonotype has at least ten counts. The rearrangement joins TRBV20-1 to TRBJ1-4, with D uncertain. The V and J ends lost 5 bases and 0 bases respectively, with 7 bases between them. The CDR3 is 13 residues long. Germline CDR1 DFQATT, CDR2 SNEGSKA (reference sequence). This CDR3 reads CSAPGTTNEKLFF. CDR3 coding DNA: TGCAGTGCTCCCGGTACAACTAATGAAAAACTGTTTTTT.

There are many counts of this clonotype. The CDR3 DNA is TGTGCCAGCAGCCCTACCGGTGATACGCAGTATTTT. Its translation: CASSPTGDTQYF. J is TRBJ2-3 and V is TRBV11-2; D remains unclear. The germline V and J ends were trimmed by 5 bases and 6 bases, with 9 bases remaining between them. This CDR3 region has 12 residues. The V gene's germline CDR1 is SGHAT and CDR2 FQNNGV.

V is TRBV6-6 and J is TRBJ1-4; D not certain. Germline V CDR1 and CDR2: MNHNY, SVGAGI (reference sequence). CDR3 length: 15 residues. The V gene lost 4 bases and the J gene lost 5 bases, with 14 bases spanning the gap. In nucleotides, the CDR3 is TGTGCCAGCAGTTCCATCGGACTATCGAATGAAAAACTGTTTTTT. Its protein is CASSSIGLSNEKLFF.

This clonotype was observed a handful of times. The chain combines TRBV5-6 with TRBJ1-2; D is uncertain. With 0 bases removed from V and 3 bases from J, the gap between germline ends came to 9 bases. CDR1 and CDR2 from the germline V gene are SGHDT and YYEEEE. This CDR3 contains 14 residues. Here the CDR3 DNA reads TGTGCCAGCAGCTTGGAGCCAGATGACTATGGCTACACCTTC. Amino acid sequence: CASSLEPDDYGYTF.

CDR3 in amino acids: CASSRQHIEPQYF. Here the CDR3 DNA reads TGTGCCAGCAGTCGCCAGCACATTGAGCCCCAGTACTTC. The genes are TRBV28 and TRBJ2-5, with unresolved D. In germline, CDR1 is MDHEN, CDR2 SYDVKM. This CDR3 has 13 amino acids. V was cut by 5 bases and J by 9 bases, with 16 bases left in between.

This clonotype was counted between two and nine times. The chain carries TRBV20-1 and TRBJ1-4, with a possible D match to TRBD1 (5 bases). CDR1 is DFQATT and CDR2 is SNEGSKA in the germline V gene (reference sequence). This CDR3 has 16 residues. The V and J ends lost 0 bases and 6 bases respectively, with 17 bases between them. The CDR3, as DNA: TGCAGTGCTAGAGATTACCTCCAGGGAGGTTATGAAAAACTGTTTTTT. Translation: CSARDYLQGGYEKLFF.

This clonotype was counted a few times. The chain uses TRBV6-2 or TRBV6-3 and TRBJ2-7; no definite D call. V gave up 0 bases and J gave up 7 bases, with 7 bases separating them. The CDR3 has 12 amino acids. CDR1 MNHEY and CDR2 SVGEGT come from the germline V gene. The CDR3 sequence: CASSYSVGEQYF. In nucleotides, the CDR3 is TGTGCCAGCAGTTACTCAGTTGGGGAGCAGTACTTC.

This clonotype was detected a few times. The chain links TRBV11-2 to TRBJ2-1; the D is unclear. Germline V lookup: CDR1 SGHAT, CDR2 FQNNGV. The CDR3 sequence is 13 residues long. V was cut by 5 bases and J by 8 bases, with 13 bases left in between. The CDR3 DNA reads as TGTGCCAGCAGCCCCGATCTGGGTCATGAGCAGTTCTTC. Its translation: CASSPDLGHEQFF. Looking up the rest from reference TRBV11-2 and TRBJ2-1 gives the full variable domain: EAGVAQSPRYKIIEKRQSVAFWCNPISGHATLYWYQQILGQGPKLLIQFQNNGVVDDSQLPKDRFSAERLKGVDSTLKIQPAKLEDSAVYLCASSPDLGHEQFFGPGTRLTVL.

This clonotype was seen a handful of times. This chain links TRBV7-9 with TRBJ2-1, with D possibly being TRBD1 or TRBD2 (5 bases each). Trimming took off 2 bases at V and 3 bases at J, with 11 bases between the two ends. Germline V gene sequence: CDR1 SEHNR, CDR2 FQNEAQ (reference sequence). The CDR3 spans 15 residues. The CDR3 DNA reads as TGTGCCAGCAGCTTACCCGGGACGGACTACAATGAGCAGTTCTTC. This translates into CASSLPGTDYNEQFF.

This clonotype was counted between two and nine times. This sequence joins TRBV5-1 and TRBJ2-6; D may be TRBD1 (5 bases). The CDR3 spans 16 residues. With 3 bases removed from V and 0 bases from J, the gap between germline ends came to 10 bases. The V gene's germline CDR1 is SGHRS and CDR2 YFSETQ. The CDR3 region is CASSSTAYSGANVLTF. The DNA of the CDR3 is TGCGCCAGCAGCTCGACAGCGTACTCTGGGGCCAACGTCCTGACTTTC. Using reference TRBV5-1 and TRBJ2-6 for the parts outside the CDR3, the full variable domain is KAGVTQTPRYLIKTRGQQVTLSCSPISGHRSVSWYQQTPGQGLQFLFEYFSETQRNKGNFPGRFSGRQFSNSRSEMNVSTLELGDSALYLCASSSTAYSGANVLTFGAGSRLTVL.

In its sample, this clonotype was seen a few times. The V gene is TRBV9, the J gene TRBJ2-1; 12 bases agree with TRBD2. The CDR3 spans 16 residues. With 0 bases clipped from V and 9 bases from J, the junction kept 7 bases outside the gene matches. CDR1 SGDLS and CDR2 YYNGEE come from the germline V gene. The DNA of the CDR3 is TGTGCCAGCAGCGTAGCTGGGCTAGCGGGAGGGGGTGAGCAGTTCTTC. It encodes CASSVAGLAGGGEQFF.

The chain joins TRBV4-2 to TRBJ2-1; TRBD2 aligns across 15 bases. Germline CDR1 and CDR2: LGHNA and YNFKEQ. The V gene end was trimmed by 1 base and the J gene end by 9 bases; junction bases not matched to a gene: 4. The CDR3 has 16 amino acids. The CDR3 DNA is TGTGCCAGCAGCCAAGGGACTAGCGGGAGGGCTGGTGAGCAGTTCTTC. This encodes CASSQGTSGRAGEQFF.

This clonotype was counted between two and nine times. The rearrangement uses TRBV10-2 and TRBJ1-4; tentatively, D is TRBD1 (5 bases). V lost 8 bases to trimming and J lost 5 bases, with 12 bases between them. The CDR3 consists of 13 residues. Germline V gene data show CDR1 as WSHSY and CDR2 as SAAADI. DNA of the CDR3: TGCGCCAGCTCGGGGACGCCCAATGAAAAACTGTTTTTT. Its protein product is CASSGTPNEKLFF.

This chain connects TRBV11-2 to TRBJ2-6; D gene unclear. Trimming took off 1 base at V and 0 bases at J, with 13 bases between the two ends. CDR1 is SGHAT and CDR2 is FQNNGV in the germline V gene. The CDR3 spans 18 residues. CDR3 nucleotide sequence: TGTGCCAGCAGCTTAGTTTACAGCCTAAGCTCTGGGGCCAACGTCCTGACTTTC. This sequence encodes CASSLVYSLSSGANVLTF.

CDR3 amino acids: CASTSVYEQYF. The CDR3 coding sequence is TGTGCCAGCACATCAGTCTACGAGCAGTACTTC. The rearrangement joins TRBV25-1 to TRBJ2-7; D remains unclear. The CDR3 has 11 amino acids. V dropped 7 bases and J dropped 3 bases, with 7 bases sitting between them. In germline, CDR1 is MGHDK, CDR2 SYGVNS.

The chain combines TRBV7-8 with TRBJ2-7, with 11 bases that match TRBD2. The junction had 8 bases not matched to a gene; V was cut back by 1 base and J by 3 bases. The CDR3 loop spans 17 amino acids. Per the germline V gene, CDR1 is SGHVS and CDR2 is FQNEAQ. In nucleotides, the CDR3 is TGTGCCAGCAGCTTAGGAGTCGGAGGACTAGCGGGCTACGAGCAGTACTTC. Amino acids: CASSLGVGGLAGYEQYF.

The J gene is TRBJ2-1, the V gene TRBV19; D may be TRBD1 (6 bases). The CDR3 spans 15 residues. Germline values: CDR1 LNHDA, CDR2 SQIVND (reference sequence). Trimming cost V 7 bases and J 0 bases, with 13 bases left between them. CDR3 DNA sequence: TGTGCCAGTACCCAAATAGGGGGCTCCTACAATGAGCAGTTCTTC. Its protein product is CASTQIGGSYNEQFF. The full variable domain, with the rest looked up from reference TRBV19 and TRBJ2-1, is DGGITQSPKYLFRKEGQNVTLSCEQNLNHDAMYWYRQDPGQGLRLIYYSQIVNDFQKGDIAEGYSVSREKKESFPLTVTSAQKNPTAFYLCASTQIGGSYNEQFFGPGTRLTVL.

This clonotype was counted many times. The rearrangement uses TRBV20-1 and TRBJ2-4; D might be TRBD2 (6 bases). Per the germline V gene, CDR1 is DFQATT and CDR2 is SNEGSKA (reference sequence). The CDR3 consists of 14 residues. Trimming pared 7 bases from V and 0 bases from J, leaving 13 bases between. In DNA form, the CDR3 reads TGCAGTGTCCCGGACTACCTAGCCAAAAACATTCAGTACTTC. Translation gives CSVPDYLAKNIQYF.

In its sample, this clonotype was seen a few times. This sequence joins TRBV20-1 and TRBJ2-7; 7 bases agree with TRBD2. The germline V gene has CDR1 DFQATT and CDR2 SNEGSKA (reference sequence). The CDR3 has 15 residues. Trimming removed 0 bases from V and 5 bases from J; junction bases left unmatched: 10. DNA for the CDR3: TGCAGTGCTAGAGACGCCCTGGCGGGGGTTGACGAGCAGTACTTC. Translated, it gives CSARDALAGVDEQYF.

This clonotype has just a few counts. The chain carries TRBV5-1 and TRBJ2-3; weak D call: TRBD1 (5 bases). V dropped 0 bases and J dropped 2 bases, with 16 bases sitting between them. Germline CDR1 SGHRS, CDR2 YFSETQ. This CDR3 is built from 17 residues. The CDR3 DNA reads TGCGCCAGCAGCTTGGGAAGCAGGGAATATCTCACAGATACGCAGTATTTT. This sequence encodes CASSLGSREYLTDTQYF.